This T cell receptor beta chain derives from a study of beta chain features in type 1 diabetes. Germline assignment: CDR1 ENHRY and CDR2 SYGVKD. The CDR3 is 13 residues long. Trimming removed 0 bases from V and 10 bases from J, with 10 bases in between. What was sequenced were expressed TCRB transcripts, since all of the isolated RNA had been reverse transcribed. Method: immunoSEQ multiplex PCR; TCRdb's copy keeps in-frame clones and lacks some. The sample has hundreds of thousands of clones; 30% are singletons. V and J are TRBV10-3 and TRBJ2-4; D not certain. Sequencing was done on a sample of naive CD4+ T cells from blood. The clonotype was recovered from a man between 18 and 29 years old in good health. The CDR3 DNA reads as TGTGCCATCAGTGAGTCGGAGTCCCGTATTCAGTACTTC. Translating it yields CAISESESRIQYF.